This TCR beta chain was sequenced in a study of blood T cell repertoires in COVID-19. Study background: Spain, Italy and the United States supplied samples that represented acute and convalescent COVID-19. PBMCs, B-cell-depleted T cells, or T cells were the source of the cDNA or gDNA that made up the material.

In the authors' workflow: Scientists estimated how many nucleated cells there were by amplifying reference gene primers. Sequenced by immunoSEQ multiplex PCR; TCRdb stores in-frame clones only, minus some. D and trimming were read from the DNA, whereas the V and J calls and clone size are those reported in that table. The data hold fewer than 200,000 clones, with roughly four fifths observed a single time. With 4 bases removed from V and 0 bases from J, the gap between germline ends came to 7 bases. The CDR3 consists of 13 residues. Germline-derived CDR1 and CDR2 are GTSNPN and SVGIG (reference sequence).

The genes are TRBV30 and TRBJ1-3; D gene uncertain. Sequenced input: peripheral blood. The sequence was collected from a man between 65 and 79 years old with active or convalescent COVID-19. The DNA for the CDR3 is TGTGCCTGGACGGTGAGCTCTGGAAACACCATATATTTT. Translating it yields CAWTVSSGNTIYF.